The 25 T cell receptor beta chains below were found in one sample sequenced in a study of blood T cell repertoires in COVID-19. Some clones are missing from TCRdb's copy, which holds only in-frame ones; the method was immunoSEQ multiplex PCR. This repertoire shows approximately 100,000 clones, over 70% found once; its top ten account for around 22%. Sequenced: peripheral blood. The receptors shown here come from a man aged 70 or older with acute or convalescent COVID-19.

The chain has TRBV4-3 and TRBJ2-4, with D possibly TRBD1 on 6 matching bases. The CDR3 runs to 16 residues. Germline CDR1 reads LGHNA; CDR2 reads YSLEER. V lost 0 bases, J lost 1 base, and 10 bases lay in between. CDR3 sequence (DNA): TGCGCCAGCAGCCAAGAAGGGGGTGGTGCCAAAAACATTCAGTACTTC. It translates to CASSQEGGGAKNIQYF.

The chain uses TRBV28 and TRBJ2-7; TRBD2 matches 7 bases. The CDR3 runs to 12 residues. Germline CDR1 MDHEN, CDR2 SYDVKM. Trimming took 4 bases from V and 5 from J; bases not matched to a gene: 2. The CDR3 protein is CASSWGGNEQYF. In DNA, the CDR3 is TGTGCCAGCAGTTGGGGGGGGAACGAGCAGTACTTC.

The table lists this clone with a few counts. This chain connects TRBV21-1 to TRBJ1-3. TRBV21-1 is a pseudogene locus. This CDR3 contains 16 residues. CDR3 bases: TGTGCCAGCAGCAGCGACGGAGCGGTACCCCGCGACACCATATATTTT. Its protein is CASSSDGAVPRDTIYF.

The rearrangement joins TRBV27 to TRBJ1-6; TRBD1 matches 7 bases. CDR1 and CDR2 (germline): MNHEY, SMNVEV (reference sequence). V lost 5 bases and J lost 5; bases outside the gene matches: 12. The CDR3 spans 17 residues. DNA of the CDR3: TGTGCCAGCAGTATTCTGGACTGGGACAGAAATAATTCACCCCTCCACTTT. As protein: CASSILDWDRNNSPLHF.

J is TRBJ1-2 and V is TRBV7-8; no clear D. Germline CDR1 reads SGHVS; CDR2 reads FQNEAQ. V dropped 5 bases and J dropped 0 bases, with 7 bases sitting between them. This CDR3 region has 13 residues. In nucleotides, the CDR3 is TGTGCCAGCAGCCTGGCCTCTAACTATGGCTACACCTTC. It codes for CASSLASNYGYTF.

The chain combines TRBV4-1 with TRBJ2-1; D remains unclear. The length of the CDR3 is 18 residues. CDR1 MGHRA and CDR2 YSYEKL come from the germline V gene. With 4 bases removed from V and 1 base from J, the gap between germline ends came to 20 bases. The chain's CDR3 is CASSPKPPTYQSYNEQFF. The CDR3, as DNA: TGCGCCAGCAGCCCTAAGCCGCCGACTTACCAATCCTACAATGAGCAGTTCTTC.

V and J are TRBV9 and TRBJ2-5, with D tentatively TRBD1 (5 bases). Germline V gene lookup returns CDR1 SGDLS and CDR2 YYNGEE. Trimming removed 0 bases from V and 5 bases from J, with 8 bases in between. The CDR3 length is 13 residues. This CDR3 reads CASSVDRWETQYF. DNA for the CDR3: TGTGCCAGCAGCGTAGACAGGTGGGAGACCCAGTACTTC.

This rearrangement joins TRBV6-5 to TRBJ2-7, with a possible D match to TRBD2 (6 bases). This CDR3 spans 12 amino acids. Germline-derived CDR1 and CDR2 are MNHEY and SVGAGI. Trimming shortened V by 4 bases and J by 7 bases, and 11 bases separated the two germline ends. The CDR3 bases are TGTGCCAGCAGTTTGGGACTCGGTGAGCAGTACTTC. It specifies CASSLGLGEQYF.

This clone was recorded once. The chain carries TRBV5-4 and TRBJ1-1; D unclear. The V gene's germline CDR1 is SGHNT and CDR2 YYREEE (reference sequence). CDR3 length equals 13 residues. The V and J ends lost 5 bases and 0 bases respectively, with 8 bases between them. CDR3 sequence (DNA): TGTGCCAGCAGGGCTGAAGTGAACACTGAAGCTTTCTTT. Its translation is CASRAEVNTEAFF.

The rearrangement joins TRBV11-2 to TRBJ2-1; D might be TRBD1 (6 bases). The V end was cut by 5 bases, the J end by 2 bases, with 10 bases between. The germline V gene encodes CDR1 SGHAT and CDR2 FQNNGV. The CDR3 loop spans 14 amino acids. CDR3 DNA: TGTGCCAGCAGCCTGGACAGCCCCTACAATGAGCAGTTCTTC. It encodes CASSLDSPYNEQFF.

Here the CDR3 DNA reads TGCGCCAGCAGTCAAGGGACAGGGAGCTACGAGCAGTACTTC. As protein: CASSQGTGSYEQYF. The gene calls are TRBV23-1 and TRBJ2-7; 9 nucleotides match TRBD1. TRBV23-1 is given ORF status, its function remaining uncertain. The CDR3 consists of 14 residues. J lost 3 bases, V lost 2 bases, and 2 bases had no gene match.

This chain uses TRBV7-2 with TRBJ2-7; 7 positions agree with TRBD1. The germline V gene encodes CDR1 SGHTA and CDR2 FQGNSA. The V gene end was trimmed by 5 bases and the J gene end by 0 bases; junction bases not matched to a gene: 10. This CDR3 contains 16 residues. CDR3 coding DNA: TGTGCCAGCAGCCACCGAGGGGGCGGTACCTCCTACGAGCAGTACTTC. It translates to CASSHRGGGTSYEQYF. Variable domain in full (rest from reference TRBV7-2 and TRBJ2-7): GAGVSQSPSNKVTEKGKDVELRCDPISGHTALYWYRQSLGQGLEFLIYFQGNSAPDKSGLPSDRFSAERTGGSVSTLTIQRTQQEDSAVYLCASSHRGGGTSYEQYFGPGTRLTVT.

This rearrangement joins TRBV4-3 to TRBJ1-6; 10 nucleotides line up with TRBD1. V was clipped by 4 bases and J by 9 bases; unmatched bases: 3. The CDR3 is 14 amino acids. CDR1 is LGHNA, CDR2 YSLEER, per germline. This CDR3 reads CASSLGQGSSPLHF. As DNA, the CDR3 is TGCGCCAGCAGCCTGGGACAGGGGAGTTCACCCCTCCACTTT.

The rearrangement joins TRBV4-1 to TRBJ2-3, with TRBD2 identical over 11 bases. The CDR3 contains 16 residues. Germline-derived CDR1 and CDR2 are MGHRA and YSYEKL. J lost 0 bases, V lost 4 bases, and 3 bases had no gene match. The CDR3 coding sequence is TGCGCCAGCAGCCTACTAGCGGGAGCGAGCACAGATACGCAGTATTTT. Translated: CASSLLAGASTDTQYF.

The rearrangement joins TRBV5-1 to TRBJ2-5; 9 nucleotides match TRBD2. Germline loops: CDR1 SGHRS, CDR2 YFSETQ. This CDR3 comprises 17 residues. V was pared by 0 bases and J by 1 base, with 7 bases of the junction left unmatched. CDR3 sequence (DNA): TGCGCCAGCAGCTTGGTTCCCGGTAGCGGGGGCCAAGAGACCCAGTACTTC. Protein: CASSLVPGSGGQETQYF.

CDR3 nucleotides: TGTGCCAGCAGCCAAGGGGACAGGCCTAACTATGGCTACACCTTC. This gives the protein CASSQGDRPNYGYTF. The rearrangement links TRBV3-1 (or the pseudogene TRBV3-2) to TRBJ1-2; 8 positions match TRBD1. CDR1 LGHDT and CDR2 YNNKEL come from the germline V gene (reference sequence). The CDR3 length is 15 residues. The V segment lost 1 base and the J segment 0 bases; nucleotides outside the gene matches: 1.

The rearrangement uses TRBV18 and TRBJ2-7, with 10 positions matching TRBD1. This CDR3 region has 15 residues. From germline, CDR1 is KGHSH and CDR2 LQKENI. With V trimmed by 0 bases and J by 2 bases, 1 base remained unmatched. The CDR3 sequence: CASSPPTGGTYEQYF. The CDR3 coding sequence is TGTGCCAGCTCACCACCGACAGGGGGCACCTACGAGCAGTACTTC.

V usage is TRBV2 and J usage is TRBJ2-6; possible D gene TRBD2, 6 bases. Germline V gene data show CDR1 as SNHLY and CDR2 as FYNNEI. With 8 bases removed from V and 0 bases from J, the gap between germline ends came to 23 bases. The CDR3 totals 19 residues. This CDR3 is CASWGVPVTASSGANVLTF. In nucleotides, the CDR3 is TGTGCCAGCTGGGGGGTTCCCGTAACCGCCAGCTCTGGGGCCAACGTCCTGACTTTC.

In its sample, this clone was seen once. One junction end does not reproduce the germline sequence, and a read error may be involved. This chain connects TRBV5-1 to TRBJ1-1; TRBD1 matches 7 bases. This CDR3 has 13 amino acids. CDR1 is SGHRS, CDR2 YFSETQ, per germline. The CDR3 DNA is TGCGCCAGCAGTTTGGACAGGAACCGTGAAGCTTTCTTT. Protein sequence: CASSLDRNREAFF. The full variable domain, rest sourced from reference TRBV5-1 and TRBJ1-1, is KAGVTQTPRYLIKTRGQQVTLSCSPISGHRSVSWYQQTPGQGLQFLFEYFSETQRNKGNFPGRFSGRQFSNSRSEMNVSTLELGDSALYLCASSLDRNREAFFGQGTRLTVV.

This chain uses TRBV5-1 with TRBJ2-3; 10 positions match TRBD2. CDR3 length: 15 residues. J was trimmed by 3 bases and V by 4 bases; bases with no gene match: 5. Per the germline V gene, CDR1 is SGHRS and CDR2 is YFSETQ. Here the CDR3 reads CASSTSGVTTDTQYF. In DNA form, the CDR3 reads TGCGCCAGCAGCACTAGCGGGGTTACGACAGATACGCAGTATTTT.

The chain joins TRBV24-1 to TRBJ1-5, with 9 bases matching TRBD1. The CDR3 totals 15 residues. The V segment lost 0 bases and the J segment 7 bases; nucleotides outside the gene matches: 3. Germline V gene data show CDR1 as KGHDR and CDR2 as SFDVKD. The CDR3 DNA reads TGTGCCACCAGTGATTTGACAGGGGGCGACCAGCCCCAGCATTTT. Its translation: CATSDLTGGDQPQHF.

The V gene is TRBV30, the J gene TRBJ2-5, with 7 bases identical to TRBD1. From germline, CDR1 is GTSNPN and CDR2 SVGIG (reference sequence). V dropped 2 bases and J dropped 1; count of bases not matched to a gene: 1. This CDR3 comprises 13 residues. The CDR3 DNA follows: TGTGCCTGGAGTAGACAGGGCCAAGAGACCCAGTACTTC. Its translation is CAWSRQGQETQYF.

V and J are TRBV28 and TRBJ2-7; possible D gene TRBD1, 5 bases. CDR3 length equals 13 residues. Germline loops: CDR1 MDHEN, CDR2 SYDVKM. Trimming removed 6 bases at V and 6 bases at J, with 15 bases between. CDR3 coding DNA: TGTGCCAGCAGAGCCTCGCTAAGGGGCGAGCAGTACTTC. It yields the protein CASRASLRGEQYF. Using reference TRBV28 and TRBJ2-7 for the parts outside the CDR3, the full variable domain is DVKVTQSSRYLVKRTGEKVFLECVQDMDHENMFWYRQDPGLGLRLIYFSYDVKMKEKGDIPEGYSVSREKKERFSLILESASTNQTSMYLCASRASLRGEQYFGPGTRLTVT.

This chain joins TRBV19 and TRBJ2-7, with a weak D call TRBD1 (5 bases). The CDR3 totals 14 residues. Germline V gives CDR1 LNHDA, CDR2 SQIVND (reference sequence). The ends were cut back, 6 bases at V and 3 bases at J, with 15 bases in the middle. The CDR3 coding sequence is TGTGCCAGTAGCCCCTGGGGCGAAGTCTACGAGCAGTACTTC. It is translated as CASSPWGEVYEQYF. The full variable domain, its missing parts supplied by reference TRBV19 and TRBJ2-7, is DGGITQSPKYLFRKEGQNVTLSCEQNLNHDAMYWYRQDPGQGLRLIYYSQIVNDFQKGDIAEGYSVSREKKESFPLTVTSAQKNPTAFYLCASSPWGEVYEQYFGPGTRLTVT.

This chain links TRBV18 with TRBJ1-2, with D perhaps TRBD1 (6 bases). The CDR3 has 13 residues. Germline values: CDR1 KGHSH, CDR2 LQKENI. Trimming took off 3 bases at V and 5 bases at J, with 10 bases between the two ends. In nucleotides, the CDR3 is TGTGCCAGCTCACCGGGACAAGAATATGGCTACACCTTC. Translation gives CASSPGQEYGYTF.